Included here is one TCR beta chain sequence, with context. What it recognizes is unknown. The germline gives CDR1 GTSNPN, CDR2 SVGIG (reference sequence). The V end lost 3 bases, the J end lost 1 base, and 13 bases lay between the germline ends. The length of the CDR3 is 16 residues. This sample was taken from a study of cytomegalovirus exposure and HLA in healthy donors. Findings and caveats of the study: Some TCR beta chains (roughly 150 of them) were listed as cytomegalovirus-associated. As immune exposure information, only CMV serostatus was available. Reports indicated that the classifier achieved high specificity and sensitivity in diagnosing cytomegalovirus status.

PCR was performed using 60 Vbeta and 13 Jbeta primers. Clones were read by immunoSEQ multiplex PCR, and TCRdb kept only the in-frame ones, dropping some. This sample yields fewer than 300,000 clones, of which about 80% are seen a single time; about 0.29% belongs to the top ten. The chain combines TRBV30 with TRBJ2-6; D possibly corresponds to TRBD1 (5 bases). The sample comprised PBMCs. The receptor comes from a girl aged 2 to 9 in good health and CMV-seronegative. CDR3 sequence: CAWRRQLRSGANVLTF. The CDR3 coding sequence is TGTGCCTGGAGAAGACAGTTACGTTCTGGGGCCAACGTCCTGACTTTC. The full variable domain, completed using reference TRBV30 and TRBJ2-6, is SQTIHQWPATLVQPVGSPLSLECTVEGTSNPNLYWYRQAAGRGLQLLFYSVGIGQISSEVPQNLSASRPQDRQFILSSKKLLLSDSGFYLCAWRRQLRSGANVLTFGAGSRLTVL.